This T cell receptor (beta chain) was identified in a study of post-analysis software for immune sequencing data. Whole-study context: Several disease courses (relapsing-remitting, secondary progressive and progressive-relapsing) of multiple sclerosis were included.

cDNA libraries for TCR beta contained unique molecular identifiers. MiXCR, applied by TCRdb to the PCR reads, yields one record per CDR3 protein. This table has hundreds of thousands of distinct CDR3 sequences, approximately 59% appearing once. Material: blood. This TCR was sampled from a girl aged 2 to 9 with multiple sclerosis.

In DNA, the CDR3 is TGTGCCAGCAGCCAAGTAAGGACAGCCTATTCACCCCTCCACTTT. The encoded protein is CASSQVRTAYSPLHF. J is TRBJ1-6 and V is TRBV3-1; maybe TRBD1 (6 bases). Germline loops: CDR1 LGHDT, CDR2 YNNKEL (reference sequence). Trimming cost V 1 base and J 8 bases, with 12 bases left between them. The CDR3 is made up of 15 amino acids.